The source of this T cell receptor (beta chain) is a study of cytomegalovirus exposure and HLA in healthy donors. Study-wide findings and caveats: Later work showed greater clonal expansion in HLA-associated TCR beta chains than in equally common others.

The PCR ran on 60 Vbeta and 13 Jbeta primers. The protocol was immunoSEQ multiplex PCR, while the TCRdb copy is restricted to in-frame clones and leaves out a portion. The sample yields roughly 56,000 clones, about 81% seen once. Nominally healthy donors provided the samples, though records likely missed some immune exposures. As for this clone: Its antigen is still unknown.

The CDR3 runs 14 residues. Germline values: CDR1 MNHEY, CDR2 SVGAGI. Trimming left V 6 bases short and J 4 bases short, with 15 bases between. The chain employs TRBV6-5 and TRBJ1-2; no clear D. The specimen was PBMCs. This sequence originates from a boy between 5 and 17 years old in good health and CMV-seropositive. The CDR3 bases are TGTGCCAGCAGGGAGGGCGGGAAAGCCTATGGCTACACCTTC. Its translation: CASREGGKAYGYTF.